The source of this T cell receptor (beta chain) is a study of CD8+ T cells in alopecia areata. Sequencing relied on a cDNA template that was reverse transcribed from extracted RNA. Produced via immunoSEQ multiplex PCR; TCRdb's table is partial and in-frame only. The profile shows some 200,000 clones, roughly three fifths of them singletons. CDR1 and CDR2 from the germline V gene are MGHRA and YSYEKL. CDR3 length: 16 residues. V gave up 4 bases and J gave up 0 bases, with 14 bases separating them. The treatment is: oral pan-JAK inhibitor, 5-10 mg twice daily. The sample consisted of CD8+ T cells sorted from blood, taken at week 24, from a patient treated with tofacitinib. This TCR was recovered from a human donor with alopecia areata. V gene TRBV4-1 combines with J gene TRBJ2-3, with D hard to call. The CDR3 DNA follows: TGCGCCAGCAGCCTCAAGATTGAGTCTAGCACAGATACGCAGTATTTT. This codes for CASSLKIESSTDTQYF.